A selection of T cell receptor beta chains follows, all from one sample in a study of T cell repertoires in cytomegalovirus infection. MiXCR, applied by TCRdb to the reads, yields one record per CDR3 protein. The sample contains about 700,000 distinct CDR3 sequences, 33% of which appear only once. These TCRs are of unknown antigen specificity. The sequencing here drew on cultured PBMCs, taken from culture after CMV antigen stimulation. These receptors originate from a human donor in good health (CMV status not recorded). Some clones in this sample may be carry-over from other donors' samples. CDR3s include the opening cysteine and the closing phenylalanine or tryptophan. The order of the fields is V gene, J gene, D gene, clone size, CDR3 protein, CDR3 DNA. D genes are given only for firm matches. Clone size appears in some rows only: once, few, many, or a class for an expanded clone.

TRBV4-1	TRBJ1-3	.	few	CASSLTGDGNTIYF	TGCGCCAGCAGCCTCACAGGAGACGGAAACACCATATATTTT
TRBV12-3/TRBV12-4	TRBJ2-7	.	many	CASSLRVSYEQYF	TGTGCCAGCAGCCTTCGCGTCTCCTACGAGCAGTACTTC
TRBV20-1	TRBJ2-7	.	.	CSARDTYSYEQYF	TGCAGTGCTAGAGATACTTACTCCTACGAGCAGTACTTC
TRBV7-9	TRBJ1-5	.	.	CASSSSRTGPTNQPQHF	TGTGCCAGCAGCTCTAGCAGAACCGGGCCGACCAATCAGCCCCAGCATTTT
TRBV25-1	TRBJ1-3	TRBD1	.	CASSEAGGPENTIYF	TGTGCCAGCAGTGAAGCAGGGGGTCCTGAAAACACCATATATTTT
TRBV25-1	TRBJ1-2	TRBD1	few	CASSEYEGTGKNGYTF	TGTGCCAGCAGTGAATATGAGGGGACAGGGAAAAATGGCTACACCTTC
TRBV7-6	TRBJ2-7	TRBD1	.	CASSSYGGQGFYEQYF	TGTGCCAGCAGCTCATACGGTGGACAGGGGTTCTACGAGCAGTACTTC
TRBV28	TRBJ2-5	.	.	CASSYPQRIKETQYF	TGTGCCAGCAGTTACCCACAGAGGATCAAAGAGACCCAGTACTTC
TRBV27	TRBJ2-7	TRBD1	few	CASSLSGTDYEQYF	TGTGCCAGCAGTTTATCGGGGACAGACTACGAGCAGTACTTC
TRBV11-2	TRBJ2-7	TRBD2	.	CASSQRGGRSTYEQYF	TGTGCCAGCAGCCAAAGAGGCGGGAGGTCCACCTACGAGCAGTACTTC
TRBV19	TRBJ2-1	.	.	CASSIWNEQFF	TGTGCCAGTAGTATCTGGAATGAGCAGTTCTTC
TRBV20-1	TRBJ2-7	TRBD2	once	CSAWTSGDGVEQYF	TGCAGTGCCTGGACTAGCGGGGACGGGGTGGAGCAGTACTTC
TRBV10-3	TRBJ1-2	.	.	CAIRIQENYGYTF	TGTGCCATCAGGATCCAGGAGAACTATGGCTACACCTTC
TRBV7-2	TRBJ1-1	.	few	CASSPETGWNTEAFF	TGTGCCAGCAGCCCAGAGACAGGCTGGAACACTGAAGCTTTCTTT
TRBV28	TRBJ1-4	.	.	CASSLYAGDHEKLFF	TGTGCCAGCAGTTTATATGCAGGAGATCATGAAAAACTGTTTTTT
TRBV5-1	TRBJ1-1	.	.	CASSLARVMNTEAFF	TGCGCCAGCAGCTTGGCCCGGGTCATGAACACTGAAGCTTTCTTT
TRBV12-3/TRBV12-4	TRBJ1-1	.	many	CASRRGGLEAFF	TGTGCCAGCAGGCGTGGGGGTCTCGAAGCTTTCTTT
TRBV12-5	TRBJ2-5	TRBD2	.	CASGLFRTSGAQETQYF	TGTGCTAGTGGTTTGTTCCGGACTAGCGGGGCGCAAGAGACCCAGTACTTC
TRBV6-2/TRBV6-3	TRBJ2-1	TRBD2	few	CASTGTSGANEQFF	TGTGCCAGCACCGGGACTAGCGGCGCCAATGAGCAGTTCTTC
TRBV6-6	TRBJ2-1	.	.	CASTRSWIDNEQFF	TGTGCCAGCACCAGAAGCTGGATCGACAATGAGCAGTTCTTC
TRBV7-2	TRBJ2-1	.	many	CASSLNSGLYNEQFF	TGTGCCAGCAGCCTTAACTCGGGCCTTTACAATGAGCAGTTCTTC
TRBV12-3/TRBV12-4	TRBJ1-5	.	few	CASSGQHAGNQPQHF	TGTGCCAGCAGCGGACAGCATGCGGGCAATCAGCCCCAGCATTTT
TRBV28	TRBJ2-7	TRBD1	.	CASSFRGTGGSYEQYF	TGTGCCAGCAGTTTTCGGGGGACAGGGGGCTCCTACGAGCAGTACTTC